These T cell receptor beta chains were read from a single sample in a study of cytomegalovirus exposure and HLA in healthy donors. This table comes from immunoSEQ multiplex PCR, and its TCRdb copy is limited to in-frame clones, with some not included. The data contain about 150,000 clones, roughly 10% of them singletons. Sequenced material: PBMCs. These receptors all come from a male donor in good health and CMV-seronegative. The CDR3 runs from the conserved cysteine through the conserved F or W. A D gene is named only where the DNA matches it firmly. Size is omitted from some rows. Given values are once, few, many or a class for expanded clones.

TRBV11-1	.	TRBJ2-7	.	CASSLTAGPTYEQYF	TGTGCCAGCAGCTTGACCGCGGGCCCAACCTACGAGCAGTACTTC
TRBV25-1	.	TRBJ1-3	.	CASSDERFGSSGNTIYF	TGTGCCAGCAGTGATGAGAGGTTTGGCAGCTCTGGAAACACCATATATTTT
TRBV10-3	TRBD1	TRBJ1-1	few	CAISQGASEAFF	TGTGCCATCAGCCAGGGGGCGAGTGAAGCTTTCTTT
TRBV6-1	TRBD1	TRBJ2-2	.	CASSGTGNTGELFF	TGTGCCAGCAGTGGGACAGGGAACACCGGGGAGCTGTTTTTT
TRBV28	.	TRBJ2-7	few	CASTPGHTAYEQYF	TGTGCCAGCACCCCGGGACACACCGCCTACGAGCAGTACTTC
TRBV7-9	.	TRBJ2-7	few	CASSLDGGSVYEQYF	TGTGCCAGCAGCTTAGACGGGGGATCAGTCTACGAGCAGTACTTC
TRBV30	TRBD1	TRBJ1-2	.	CAWSVPPTTTGAHF	TGTGCCTGGAGTGTACCCCCCACCACCACAGGGGCCCACTTC
TRBV28	.	TRBJ2-3	few	CALAQGPDTQYF	TGTGCCCTTGCCCAGGGCCCAGATACGCAGTATTTT
TRBV5-6	TRBD1	TRBJ1-5	.	CASSLDRGQGPQHF	TGTGCCAGCAGCTTGGACAGGGGGCAGGGGCCCCAGCATTTT
TRBV27	.	TRBJ2-1	.	CASYLSPAQGSYNEQFF	TGTGCCAGCTACTTATCGCCTGCACAGGGTTCTTACAATGAGCAGTTCTTC
TRBV7-2	TRBD1	TRBJ1-2	.	CASSLATGGSGYTF	TGTGCCAGCAGCTTAGCAACAGGGGGTAGTGGCTACACCTTC
TRBV19	.	TRBJ2-3	.	CASSILAAGVIGTQYF	TGTGCCAGTAGTATCCTAGCGGCAGGGGTCATCGGTACGCAGTATTTT
TRBV19	TRBD1	TRBJ1-5	.	CASSASGTGLNQPQHF	TGTGCCAGTAGTGCCTCCGGGACAGGGCTAAATCAGCCCCAGCATTTT
TRBV6-4	.	TRBJ1-1	.	CASSVTGQSSRAFF	TGTGCCAGCAGCGTCACGGGTCAATCTTCTCGGGCTTTCTTT
TRBV29-1	TRBD1	TRBJ2-5	few	CSVEGQGMETQYF	TGCAGCGTTGAAGGACAGGGGATGGAGACCCAGTACTTC
TRBV5-1	TRBD1	TRBJ1-4	few	CASSEGQTNEKLFF	TGCGCCAGCAGCGAGGGACAGACTAATGAAAAACTGTTTTTT
TRBV10-3	.	TRBJ2-6	.	CATSQAGANVLTF	TGTGCCACGAGCCAAGCAGGGGCCAACGTCCTGACTTTC
TRBV7-2	.	TRBJ1-2	.	CASISQGQSNYGYTF	TGTGCCAGCATCTCGCAGGGTCAAAGTAACTATGGCTACACCTTC
TRBV29-1	TRBD1	TRBJ2-5	.	CSVSRGLGETQYF	TGCAGCGTCTCAAGGGGGCTTGGGGAGACCCAGTACTTC
TRBV7-9	.	TRBJ2-1	few	CASSLGQTKGGEQFF	TGTGCCAGCAGCTTAGGACAGACGAAAGGAGGGGAGCAGTTCTTC
TRBV7-4	TRBD1	TRBJ1-1	.	CASSLTCGTGKGRIGMNTEAFF	TGTGCCAGCAGCTTAACTTGTGGGACAGGGAAAGGGAGGATAGGGATGAACACTGAAGCTTTCTTT
TRBV7-9	TRBD2	TRBJ2-1	few	CASSLVLPAGGYNEQFF	TGTGCCAGCAGCTTAGTCTTACCAGCGGGGGGTTACAATGAGCAGTTCTTC
TRBV28	.	TRBJ1-5	few	CASSPGQPQHF	TGTGCCAGCAGTCCGGGTCAGCCCCAGCATTTT
TRBV2	TRBD1	TRBJ1-5	few	CASSWGGTGYSNQPQHF	TGTGCCAGCAGCTGGGGGGGGACAGGGTATAGCAATCAGCCCCAGCATTTT
TRBV4-1	TRBD1	TRBJ1-1	few	CASSPTGGSTEAFF	TGCGCCAGCAGCCCGACAGGGGGCAGCACTGAAGCTTTCTTT
TRBV7-2	TRBD1	TRBJ1-2	few	CATQTGIIDGYTF	TGTGCCACCCAGACAGGGATCATCGATGGCTACACCTTC
TRBV6-5	.	TRBJ1-2	few	CASTHNRDNYGYTF	TGTGCCAGCACCCATAACAGGGATAACTATGGCTACACCTTC
TRBV30	.	TRBJ1-4	.	CAWSTTEGGGEKLFF	TGTGCCTGGAGCACAACGGAGGGGGGGGGTGAAAAACTGTTTTTT
TRBV7-9	TRBD1	TRBJ1-2	.	CASSLTGEKWGYTF	TGTGCCAGCAGCCTGACAGGGGAGAAGTGGGGCTACACCTTC
TRBV29-1	.	TRBJ1-4	few	CSVEGWEEREKLFF	TGCAGCGTTGAAGGCTGGGAGGAGCGCGAAAAACTGTTTTTT
TRBV5-1	.	TRBJ2-1	.	CASSLVERPEQFF	TGCGCCAGCAGCTTGGTCGAGAGGCCTGAGCAGTTCTTC
TRBV19	.	TRBJ2-2	few	CASSIKSAGELFF	TGTGCCAGTAGTATAAAGAGTGCCGGGGAGCTGTTTTTT
TRBV30	TRBD1	TRBJ1-2	.	CAWRWGRGLRGYTF	TGTGCCTGGAGATGGGGTAGGGGGCTGAGGGGCTACACCTTC
TRBV6-1	.	TRBJ1-2	few	CASSGREWNYGYTF	TGTGCCAGCAGTGGAAGGGAGTGGAACTATGGCTACACCTTC
TRBV4-2	.	TRBJ2-3	few	CASSPGSLWGGVSVNTQYF	TGTGCCAGCAGCCCGGGTAGTTTGTGGGGCGGGGTGAGTGTAAATACGCAGTATTTT
TRBV10-3	.	TRBJ1-2	.	CAIRSQGPNYGYTF	TGTGCCATCAGGTCACAGGGCCCAAACTATGGCTACACCTTC
TRBV19	TRBD1	TRBJ1-2	.	CASSSVLDRGDYGYTF	TGTGCCAGTAGTAGCGTCCTGGACAGGGGGGACTATGGCTACACCTTC
TRBV5-5	.	TRBJ2-3	few	CASSLAGPPDTQYF	TGTGCCAGCAGCTTGGCCGGTCCTCCAGATACGCAGTATTTT
TRBV9	TRBD2	TRBJ2-3	few	CASSVGAGWSGGRGTDTQYF	TGTGCCAGCAGCGTGGGCGCCGGTTGGAGCGGGGGACGTGGCACAGATACGCAGTATTTT
TRBV2	.	TRBJ2-1	.	CASSEGASYNEQFF	TGTGCCAGCAGTGAGGGGGCTTCCTACAATGAGCAGTTCTTC
TRBV28	.	TRBJ2-1	few	CASSAPKVADYYNEQFF	TGTGCCAGCAGTGCCCCAAAGGTAGCGGACTACTACAATGAGCAGTTCTTC
TRBV11-1	.	TRBJ2-3	few	CASSLGLGAAPSTDTQYF	TGTGCCAGCAGCTTAGGTCTGGGCGCCGCCCCGAGCACAGATACGCAGTATTTT
TRBV2	.	TRBJ2-7	few	CASIRDTSAVQYF	TGTGCCAGCATTAGGGACACCTCTGCAGTGCAGTACTTC
TRBV19	TRBD1	TRBJ1-1	.	CASSRDSAPFLNTEAFF	TGTGCCAGTAGTAGGGACAGTGCCCCTTTCCTGAACACTGAAGCTTTCTTT
TRBV10-3	.	TRBJ2-1	few	CASGRVNEQFF	TGTGCCTCCGGCCGGGTCAATGAGCAGTTCTTC